Listed below are T cell receptor beta chains from one sample, sequenced in a study of control samples from healthy donors and cancer patients. Sequenced by immunoSEQ multiplex PCR; TCRdb stores in-frame clones only, minus some. Here the sample spans 100,000 to 150,000 clones, 87% being singletons. Sequencing was performed on blood. These receptors were obtained from a man aged 18-30 years in good health. The CDR3 runs from the conserved cysteine through the conserved F or W. The D gene is left open where the match is weak. Size is stated for part of the rows, as once, few or many counts, or as a class when the clone is expanded.

NA	NA	TRBV29-1	TRBJ1-4	TGCAGCGTTGAAGGAATAGTAGGGAACTCGGATGAAAAACTGTTTTTT	CSVEGIVGNSDEKLFF
NA	TRBD2	TRBV6-2/TRBV6-3	TRBJ2-3	TGTGCCAGCAGTTACGTTCTAGCGGGAGGGAAGAGCACAGATACGCAGTATTTT	CASSYVLAGGKSTDTQYF
once	NA	TRBV11-2	TRBJ1-1	TGTGCCAGCAGCTTAAGCCTCGGGAACACTGAAGCTTTCTTT	CASSLSLGNTEAFF
NA	NA	TRBV7-9	TRBJ1-4	TGTGCCAGCAGCTCCAATACCGAAAAACTGTTTTTT	CASSSNTEKLFF
once	TRBD1	TRBV4-1	TRBJ1-2	TGCGCCAGCAGCCTATCACCCGGGACAGGGGAGAGTAGTGGCTACACCTTC	CASSLSPGTGESSGYTF
once	TRBD2	TRBV27	TRBJ2-3	TGTGCCAGCAGTTTCTTACTGAGTCAACTAGCGGGAGAGTGGGATACGCAGTATTTT	CASSFLLSQLAGEWDTQYF
few	NA	TRBV15	TRBJ2-1	TGTGCCACCAGCAGAGATCGGGTGCGGTTAGCGGAAGGCAATGAGCAGTTCTTC	CATSRDRVRLAEGNEQFF
NA	NA	TRBV3-1/TRBV3-2	TRBJ2-4	TGTGCCAGCAGCCAAGATTCGGCGGGGTTCAAAAACATTCAGTACTTC	CASSQDSAGFKNIQYF
few	NA	TRBV2	TRBJ2-1	TGTGCCAGCAGTAACGGGGGAAATGAGCAGTTCTTC	CASSNGGNEQFF
many	NA	TRBV18	TRBJ2-7	TGTGCCAGCTCTCTTAACTCCGTCGTCTCCTACGAGCAGTACTTC	CASSLNSVVSYEQYF
NA	TRBD1	TRBV6-5	TRBJ1-2	TGTGCCAGCAGTCCCGGGACAGAAAACTATGGCTACACCTTC	CASSPGTENYGYTF
NA	NA	TRBV5-6	TRBJ2-2	TGTGCCAGCAGCTTTCTGTTCCAGGGAGAGGCCGGGGAGCTGTTTTTT	CASSFLFQGEAGELFF
NA	NA	TRBV28	TRBJ1-1	TGTGCCAGCAGTTTAAGTACAGGGCGGTTCGCTGAAGCTTTCTTT	CASSLSTGRFAEAFF
NA	NA	TRBV30	TRBJ2-5	TGTGCCTGGAGTTCGGGGATCCAAGAGACCCAGTACTTC	CAWSSGIQETQYF
NA	NA	TRBV9	TRBJ1-1	TGTGCCAGCAGCGTAGTCCAGGGGCGGAATGAAGCTTTCTTT	CASSVVQGRNEAFF
NA	TRBD1	TRBV9	TRBJ2-3	TGTGCCAGCGGAAGGGCAGGGGGCGCGTCAGATACGCAGTATTTT	CASGRAGGASDTQYF
NA	NA	TRBV28	TRBJ1-5	TGTGCCAGCAGTTTAGGGGGCAGCAATCAGCCCCAGCATTTT	CASSLGGSNQPQHF
NA	NA	TRBV6-5	TRBJ2-1	TGTGCCAGCAGAGGACCGAACCGCAATGAGCAGTTCTTC	CASRGPNRNEQFF
NA	NA	TRBV30	TRBJ1-5	TGTGCCTGGACCTTGTCTGGCAGGGGAGGCAATCAGCCCCAGCATTTT	CAWTLSGRGGNQPQHF
NA	NA	TRBV11-1	TRBJ1-2	TGTGCCAGCACCGGACCTGGGCAGGGCGGCTACACCTTC	CASTGPGQGGYTF
NA	TRBD1	TRBV9	TRBJ1-6	TGTGCCAGCAGCATTGGACAGGGGAACCCCCTCCACTTT	CASSIGQGNPLHF
few	NA	TRBV10-3	TRBJ1-2	TGTGCCATCAGTGAGTACGGGGGCGATGGCTACACCTTC	CAISEYGGDGYTF
many	TRBD1	TRBV10-3	TRBJ1-6	TGTGCCATCAGGAAGACAGGGTATAATTCACCCCTCCACTTT	CAIRKTGYNSPLHF
NA	NA	TRBV3-1/TRBV3-2	TRBJ2-7	TGTGCCAGCAGCCTAGGGGCGGGAAGGGACGAGCAGTACTTC	CASSLGAGRDEQYF
NA	TRBD1	TRBV27	TRBJ1-2	TGTGCCAGCAGTTTCCACGGGACAGGCAGGGCCGCTAACTATGGCTACACCTTC	CASSFHGTGRAANYGYTF
NA	TRBD2	TRBV5-1	TRBJ2-3	TGCGCCAGCAGCGTGAGAGGGAGGGCCGGCACAGATACGCAGTATTTT	CASSVRGRAGTDTQYF
NA	NA	TRBV27	TRBJ2-7	TGTGCCAGCAGTTTAAATCTCGGCGGGACCATTTCCTACGAGCAGTACTTC	CASSLNLGGTISYEQYF
NA	NA	TRBV3-1/TRBV3-2	TRBJ2-1	TGTGCCAGCAGAGTTGCAGGGGCTACTGAGCAGTTCTTC	CASRVAGATEQFF
NA	NA	TRBV28	TRBJ2-1	TGTGCCAGCAGCTACGCCCGGGACTTCTCCTACAATGAGCAGTTCTTC	CASSYARDFSYNEQFF